These 24 T cell receptor beta chains share one sample of origin, sequenced in a study of vaccination and CD4 T cells after COVID-19. Treatment: approximately 10-day PBMC culture with coronavirus spike peptide pools or control peptides (ViraFEST assay). Scientists ran DNA taken from cultured CD4+ T cells through the Oncomine TCR Beta short-read assay for sequencing. Using its own MiXCR run on the PCR reads, TCRdb lists one record per CDR3 protein. The repertoire consists of 10,000 or so distinct CDR3 sequences, with around 41% occurring once and the leading ten covering roughly 12%. These receptors lack a known antigen. Sequencing used CD4+ T cells from blood, cultured in vitro, obtained after SARS-CoV-2 vaccination. The receptors stem from a human donor who had recovered from COVID-19.

The chain combines TRBV28 with TRBJ2-7, with 9 bases fitting TRBD1. CDR1 and CDR2 (germline): MDHEN, SYDVKM. This CDR3 region has 14 residues. Germline trimming cut 4 bases from V and 1 base from J; bases unmatched to any gene: 2. The CDR3, as DNA: TGTGCCAGCAGTTCCGGGACAGGGTCCTACGAGCAGTACTTC. As protein: CASSSGTGSYEQYF.

This clonotype showed up just a few times. This sequence joins TRBV24-1 and TRBJ1-2; D is unresolved. With 2 bases removed from V and 7 bases from J, the gap between germline ends came to 13 bases. The germline CDR1 and CDR2 sequences are KGHDR and SFDVKD. The CDR3 sequence is 14 residues long. CDR3 sequence (DNA): TGTGCCACCAGTGATTCTCGGAGGACGGTTGGCTACACCTTC. Its protein product is CATSDSRRTVGYTF.

The rearrangement links TRBV20-1 to TRBJ2-1, with D possibly TRBD1 on 6 matching bases. The CDR3 spans 16 residues. Trimming shortened V by 6 bases and J by 0 bases, and 18 bases separated the two germline ends. Germline CDR1 is DFQATT and CDR2 is SNEGSKA (reference sequence). This CDR3 reads CSAQQRQASSYNEQFF. The DNA for the CDR3 is TGCAGTGCCCAACAACGACAGGCTAGCTCCTACAATGAGCAGTTCTTC.

The chain combines TRBV5-1 with TRBJ1-1; D uncertain. The CDR3 sequence is 12 residues long. Per the germline V gene, CDR1 is SGHRS and CDR2 is YFSETQ. V was shortened by 0 bases and J by 8 bases, with 8 bases between the two germline ends. CDR3 residues: CASSLEGREAFF. CDR3 bases: TGCGCCAGCAGCTTGGAAGGTAGGGAAGCTTTCTTT. The full variable domain, rest sourced from reference TRBV5-1 and TRBJ1-1, is KAGVTQTPRYLIKTRGQQVTLSCSPISGHRSVSWYQQTPGQGLQFLFEYFSETQRNKGNFPGRFSGRQFSNSRSEMNVSTLELGDSALYLCASSLEGREAFFGQGTRLTVV.

Turning to this clonotype: Relative to the germline gene, one junction end is altered; a read error may explain this. V is TRBV27 and J is TRBJ2-1; 10 bases fit TRBD1. CDR3 length equals 12 residues. From germline, CDR1 is MNHEY and CDR2 SMNVEV (reference sequence). The CDR3 DNA reads TGTGCCAGCGGTTTTGGACAGGGGGGTTGGTTCTTC. It yields the protein CASGFGQGGWFF.

The chain recombines TRBV5-1 with TRBJ1-1; 8 nucleotides agree with TRBD1. The CDR3 length is 13 residues. The V gene end was trimmed by 4 bases and the J gene end by 5 bases; junction bases not matched to a gene: 4. CDR1 is SGHRS, CDR2 YFSETQ, per germline. The CDR3 loop reads CASSRDRGTEAFF. In nucleotides, the CDR3 is TGCGCCAGCAGCCGCGACAGGGGTACTGAAGCTTTCTTT.

As regards this clonotype: The DNA is omitted, as the CDR3 cannot be located on it reliably, and the CDR3 follows TCRdb's listing. The chain uses TRBV20-1 and TRBJ2-3; the table's TRBD2 call for D was not verified on the DNA. The CDR3 contains 24 residues when both ends are counted. The germline gives CDR1 DFQATT, CDR2 SNEGSKA (reference sequence). This CDR3 is CAPSQTSVYFCANPGEGRADTQYF.

This clonotype was observed a single time. J is TRBJ1-6 and V is TRBV5-1; 8 bases line up with TRBD1. This CDR3 is built from 14 residues. With 2 bases clipped from V and 9 bases from J, the junction kept 4 bases outside the gene matches. Germline CDR1 and CDR2: SGHRS and YFSETQ. CDR3 sequence: CASSLEQGGSPLHF. In nucleotides, the CDR3 is TGCGCCAGCAGCTTAGAACAGGGGGGTTCACCCCTCCACTTT.

This chain uses TRBV7-2 with TRBJ2-3; a weak D match, TRBD2 (6 bases). Germline loops: CDR1 SGHTA, CDR2 FQGNSA. The CDR3 is made up of 12 amino acids. The V end lost 6 bases, the J end lost 4 bases, and 8 bases lay between the germline ends. This CDR3 reads CASRRGADTQYF. The CDR3 region has the DNA TGTGCCAGCAGGCGGGGCGCAGATACGCAGTATTTT.

The chain carries TRBV7-2 and TRBJ2-5; D unresolved. This CDR3 has 14 residues. With 5 bases removed from V and 4 bases from J, the gap between germline ends came to 14 bases. Germline values: CDR1 SGHTA, CDR2 FQGNSA. The DNA for the CDR3 is TGTGCCAGCAGCGGAGCTGGCTATCGAGAGACCCAGTACTTC. Amino acid sequence: CASSGAGYRETQYF.

This clonotype has more than one count but fewer than ten. The chain is built from TRBV25-1 and TRBJ1-6, with D hard to call. The V end lost 3 bases, the J end lost 7 bases, and 13 bases lay between the germline ends. The CDR3 runs 15 residues. Germline loops: CDR1 MGHDK, CDR2 SYGVNS. CDR3 in amino acids: CASSDPGIRNSPLHF. The DNA of the CDR3 is TGTGCCAGCAGTGACCCCGGTATTCGGAATTCACCCCTCCACTTT.

The chain is built from TRBV7-9 and TRBJ2-3; TRBD2 is a possible D gene (6 bases). The CDR3 covers 17 residues. The V end was cut by 5 bases, the J end by 5 bases, with 23 bases between. Germline V gives CDR1 SEHNR, CDR2 FQNEAQ (reference sequence). For the CDR3, the DNA is TGTGCCAGCAGCCCGACATTCATCAGGGAGGTAGGAGATACGCAGTATTTT. Its translation is CASSPTFIREVGDTQYF.

The V gene is TRBV20-1, the J gene TRBJ1-1; D is uncertain. Germline assignment: CDR1 DFQATT and CDR2 SNEGSKA (reference sequence). The CDR3 is 11 residues long. CDR3 bases: TGCAGGGGAGGTTTGAACACTGAAGCTTTCTTT. Translated: CRGGLNTEAFF.

This CDR3 reads CASSSTPANTEAFF. CDR3 DNA sequence: TGTGCCAGCAGCTCTACGCCAGCGAACACTGAAGCTTTCTTT. This rearrangement joins TRBV7-6 to TRBJ1-1; the D is unclear. The CDR3 length is 14 residues. V lost 4 bases, J lost 1 base, and 10 bases lay in between. Germline lookup yields CDR1 SGHVS and CDR2 FNYEAQ.

V gene TRBV7-2 combines with J gene TRBJ2-4, with D tentatively TRBD1 or TRBD2 (6 bases each). V was clipped by 7 bases and J by 4 bases, with 14 bases between them. The CDR3 spans 14 residues. From germline, CDR1 is SGHTA and CDR2 FQGNSA. The CDR3 DNA sequence: TGTGCCAGCACCTCCGGGGGCAAAAAAAACATTCAGTACTTC. Protein sequence: CASTSGGKKNIQYF.

CDR3 in amino acids: CSARDPSGLASWETQYF. CDR3 sequence (DNA): TGCAGTGCTAGGGACCCCTCCGGGTTGGCTAGTTGGGAGACCCAGTACTTC. The rearrangement links TRBV20-1 to TRBJ2-5; D is unclear. This CDR3 is 17 amino acids long. Trimming took off 3 bases at V and 5 bases at J, with 25 bases between the two ends. The germline V gene encodes CDR1 DFQATT and CDR2 SNEGSKA (reference sequence).

In this sample, this clonotype turned up once. The genes are TRBV24-1 and TRBJ1-2, with D possibly TRBD1 on 5 matching bases. CDR3 size: 13 residues. Germline assignment: CDR1 KGHDR and CDR2 SFDVKD. V lost 5 bases, J lost 5 bases, and 11 bases lay in between. This CDR3 reads CATSGRGRYGYTF. The CDR3 DNA reads TGTGCCACCAGTGGTCGGGGGAGGTATGGCTACACCTTC.

J is TRBJ1-2 and V is TRBV28; D call uncertain. V shed 6 bases and J shed 2 bases, with 16 bases lying between them. Germline V lookup: CDR1 MDHEN, CDR2 SYDVKM. The CDR3 sequence is 15 residues long. The CDR3 DNA reads as TGTGCCAGCAGCAGTTTAGTCCAGAGGAACTATGGCTACACCTTC. Residues: CASSSLVQRNYGYTF.

In its sample, this clonotype was seen a few times. The rearrangement joins TRBV20-1 to TRBJ1-6, with TRBD1 identical over 9 bases. The V and J ends lost 4 bases and 10 bases, in that order; junction bases with no gene match: 5. CDR1 and CDR2 from the germline V gene are DFQATT and SNEGSKA (reference sequence). CDR3 length: 13 amino acids. CDR3 nucleotides: TGCAGTGCTACGGGACAGGGTGTATCACCCCTCCACTTT. As protein: CSATGQGVSPLHF.

The rearrangement joins TRBV7-9 to TRBJ2-7; D not resolved. V gave up 7 bases and J gave up 4 bases, with 17 bases separating them. CDR3 size: 14 residues. Germline loops: CDR1 SEHNR, CDR2 FQNEAQ (reference sequence). As DNA, the CDR3 is TGTGCCAGCACTAACACCGACCGGAGTTACGAGCAGTACTTC. Translated, it gives CASTNTDRSYEQYF.

The V and J genes are TRBV21-1 and TRBJ2-4; the tabulated D call, TRBD2, remains unverified against the DNA. TRBV21-1 is assigned pseudogene status. This CDR3 has 15 amino acids. The CDR3 region has the DNA TGTGCCAGCAGCAAAAGACTAGCTGGGAAAAACATTCAGTACTTC. The encoded protein is CASSKRLAGKNIQYF.

This chain connects TRBV7-2 to TRBJ2-3; no clear D. The V end was cut by 3 bases, the J end by 1 base, with 17 bases between. From germline, CDR1 is SGHTA and CDR2 FQGNSA. The CDR3 is 17 residues long. CDR3 region: CASSFGSTSPRTDTQYF. The CDR3 DNA reads TGTGCCAGCAGCTTCGGTTCCACAAGTCCCCGCACAGATACGCAGTATTTT.

This clonotype is deemed medium-sized (0.01 to 0.1%). CDR3: CAISVVRARLNTGELFF. DNA for the CDR3: TGTGCCATCAGTGTTGTCAGGGCCCGGCTTAACACCGGGGAGCTGTTTTTT. This rearrangement joins TRBV10-3 to TRBJ2-2; possible D gene TRBD1, 5 bases. From germline, CDR1 is ENHRY and CDR2 SYGVKD. CDR3 length equals 17 residues. V lost 4 bases and J lost 2, with 17 bases in between.

The CDR3 sequence: CASIGISLAVGNTEAFF. For the CDR3, the DNA is TGTGCCAGCATCGGTATATCATTGGCTGTGGGGAACACTGAAGCTTTCTTT. V and J are TRBV2 and TRBJ1-1; D ambiguous. The length of the CDR3 is 17 residues. Germline V lookup: CDR1 SNHLY, CDR2 FYNNEI. V was clipped by 7 bases and J by 1 base, with 22 bases between them.